Presented here are 31 T cell receptor beta chains from one specimen sequenced in a study of technical replicates of blood from a few donors. Clones were read by immunoSEQ multiplex PCR, and TCRdb kept only the in-frame ones, dropping some. The table lists 60,000 to 95,000 clones, roughly nine tenths of them singletons. The sample was T cells isolated from PBMCs. The origin of the receptors is a human donor in good health. Some clones in this sample may be carry-over from other donors' samples.

This clone was counted a single time. V and J are TRBV29-1 and TRBJ2-7; D possibly corresponds to TRBD2 (5 bases). This CDR3 contains 14 residues. Germline V gene sequence: CDR1 SQVTM, CDR2 ANQGSEA. Trimming removed 4 bases at V and 3 bases at J, with 16 bases between. The CDR3 reads CSVVPAEGGYEQYF. For the CDR3, the DNA is TGCAGCGTTGTCCCGGCTGAGGGTGGCTACGAGCAGTACTTC.

The chain carries TRBV7-9 and TRBJ2-7; 9 bases align to TRBD1. Germline V gene data show CDR1 as SEHNR and CDR2 as FQNEAQ (reference sequence). Trimming at V came to 6 bases and at J to 4 bases, leaving 10 bases not matched to a gene. The CDR3 contains 15 residues. The CDR3 DNA reads TGTGCCAGCAGACATGGACAGGGGACTGTTTACGAGCAGTACTTC. Encoded protein: CASRHGQGTVYEQYF.

The chain recombines TRBV19 with TRBJ2-4; D perhaps matches TRBD2 (5 bases). Trimming took 1 base from V and 6 from J, leaving 10 bases between them. CDR3 length equals 14 residues. Germline assignment: CDR1 LNHDA and CDR2 SQIVND (reference sequence). The CDR3 reads CASSIAGSGNIQYF. CDR3 in DNA: TGTGCCAGTAGTATAGCGGGCAGCGGAAACATTCAGTACTTC.

The chain has TRBV27 and TRBJ1-2, with TRBD1 matching 7 bases. With V trimmed by 7 bases and J by 5 bases, 16 bases remained unmatched. Germline V gives CDR1 MNHEY, CDR2 SMNVEV (reference sequence). This CDR3 is built from 16 residues. The CDR3 here is CASNPHRGTVPYGYTF. The CDR3, as DNA: TGTGCCAGCAACCCGCACAGAGGGACAGTCCCATATGGCTACACCTTC.

The genes are TRBV7-2 and TRBJ2-2; D not resolved. The germline gives CDR1 SGHTA, CDR2 FQGNSA. This CDR3 region has 12 residues. Trimming took off 6 bases at V and 3 bases at J, with 5 bases between the two ends. The CDR3 DNA is TGTGCCAGCAGTACTTACACCGGGGAGCTGTTTTTT. It encodes CASSTYTGELFF.

The V gene is TRBV27, the J gene TRBJ1-2; the D gene is possibly TRBD1 (5 bases). Germline CDR1 reads MNHEY; CDR2 reads SMNVEV (reference sequence). V gave up 2 bases and J gave up 2 bases, with 15 bases separating them. The CDR3 covers 16 residues. The CDR3: CASSLAHGEGNYGYTF. The CDR3 DNA reads as TGTGCCAGCAGTTTAGCCCATGGGGAGGGGAACTATGGCTACACCTTC.

The chain links TRBV5-1 to TRBJ2-7; D may be TRBD1 (5 bases). CDR3 length equals 13 residues. The germline gives CDR1 SGHRS, CDR2 YFSETQ. Trimming shortened V by 4 bases and J by 3 bases, and 11 bases separated the two germline ends. The CDR3 DNA reads as TGCGCCAGCAGCCGCGACAGAGGCTACGAGCAGTACTTC. The encoded protein is CASSRDRGYEQYF. The variable domain in full, completed from reference TRBV5-1 and TRBJ2-7, reads KAGVTQTPRYLIKTRGQQVTLSCSPISGHRSVSWYQQTPGQGLQFLFEYFSETQRNKGNFPGRFSGRQFSNSRSEMNVSTLELGDSALYLCASSRDRGYEQYFGPGTRLTVT.

This chain's CDR3 is CASSPGSWQGGTEAFF. The CDR3 coding sequence is TGTGCCAGCAGCCCTGGGTCTTGGCAGGGTGGGACTGAAGCTTTCTTT. The chain combines TRBV5-4 with TRBJ1-1; D may be TRBD1 (5 bases). From germline, CDR1 is SGHNT and CDR2 YYREEE (reference sequence). CDR3 size: 16 residues. V lost 4 bases, J lost 5 bases, and 21 bases lay in between.

This clone came up a few times. The chain recombines TRBV7-9 with TRBJ1-5; TRBD1 matches at 11 bases. This CDR3 has 17 amino acids. Germline CDR1 is SEHNR and CDR2 is FQNEAQ (reference sequence). With 4 bases clipped from V and 2 bases from J, the junction kept 7 bases outside the gene matches. The CDR3 coding sequence is TGTGCCAGCAGCTCGGGACAGGGGGGAGTAGGCAATCAGCCCCAGCATTTT. Its translation is CASSSGQGGVGNQPQHF.

This chain links TRBV5-1 with TRBJ1-6; D might be TRBD1 (6 bases). The CDR3 spans 17 residues. V dropped 4 bases and J dropped 3 bases, with 17 bases sitting between them. CDR1 and CDR2 (germline): SGHRS, YFSETQ. CDR3 loop: CASSQGQPGLYNSPLHF. CDR3 DNA: TGCGCCAGCAGCCAAGGACAGCCGGGGCTCTATAATTCACCCCTCCACTTT.

The V and J genes are TRBV4-1 and TRBJ2-3, with 9 bases that match TRBD2. After removal of 0 bases from V and 6 bases from J, the junction contained 4 bases not matched to a gene. CDR1 is MGHRA, CDR2 YSYEKL, per germline. This CDR3 has 15 residues. CDR3: CASSQEGRGGDTQYF. For the CDR3, the DNA is TGCGCCAGCAGCCAAGAAGGGCGGGGGGGCGATACGCAGTATTTT.

CDR3 region: CASSIVSGRSRNEQFF. The DNA for the CDR3 is TGTGCCAGTAGTATAGTAAGCGGGAGGAGCCGCAATGAGCAGTTCTTC. The gene calls are TRBV19 and TRBJ2-1; 9 bases map to TRBD2. The germline CDR1 and CDR2 sequences are LNHDA and SQIVND (reference sequence). The CDR3 has 16 amino acids. V lost 1 base and J lost 6; bases outside the gene matches: 7.

This clone was picked up one time. The V and J genes are TRBV18 and TRBJ2-7; 10 bases are a match to TRBD2. Germline CDR1 KGHSH, CDR2 LQKENI. V lost 3 bases and J lost 5; bases outside the gene matches: 7. The CDR3 sequence is 15 residues long. This chain's CDR3 is CASSPPASGRNEQYF. DNA for the CDR3: TGTGCCAGCTCACCCCCGGCTAGCGGGAGAAACGAGCAGTACTTC. The whole variable domain, filled in from reference TRBV18 and TRBJ2-7, reads NAGVMQNPRHLVRRRGQEARLRCSPMKGHSHVYWYRQLPEEGLKFMVYLQKENIIDESGMPKERFSAEFPKEGPSILRIQQVVRGDSAAYFCASSPPASGRNEQYFGPGTRLTVT.

V usage is TRBV4-1 and J usage is TRBJ2-5, with 8 bases aligning to TRBD2. Looked up from germline, CDR1 is MGHRA and CDR2 is YSYEKL. The J segment lost 5 bases and the V segment lost 4 bases, leaving 15 bases of the junction unmatched. The CDR3 is 17 residues long. The CDR3 loop reads CASSPSGGDAPPETQYF. DNA of the CDR3: TGCGCCAGCAGCCCGTCGGGGGGGGATGCACCCCCGGAGACCCAGTACTTC.

The V and J genes are TRBV5-1 and TRBJ1-2; D is undetermined. Per the germline V gene, CDR1 is SGHRS and CDR2 is YFSETQ. This CDR3 has 14 residues. Trimming stripped 0 bases from V and 3 bases from J, with 9 bases between. Here the CDR3 DNA reads TGCGCCAGCAGCTTGGCCTTAGTTGACTATGGCTACACCTTC. Translated: CASSLALVDYGYTF.

CDR3 sequence: CASSAPEPSPSSYNEQFF. As DNA, the CDR3 is TGTGCCAGTAGTGCCCCGGAACCTAGCCCAAGCTCCTACAATGAGCAGTTCTTC. The rearrangement uses TRBV19 and TRBJ2-1, with a possible D match to TRBD2 (5 bases). V lost 5 bases and J lost 0, with 20 bases in between. Per the germline V gene, CDR1 is LNHDA and CDR2 is SQIVND (reference sequence). The CDR3 is 18 residues long.

The V gene is TRBV11-2, the J gene TRBJ1-2; TRBD1 is a possible D gene (5 bases). The CDR3 is 14 residues long. V dropped 3 bases and J dropped 4 bases, with 12 bases sitting between them. CDR1 is SGHAT and CDR2 is FQNNGV in the germline V gene. CDR3 in amino acids: CASSFSSGIYGYTF. The DNA of the CDR3 is TGTGCCAGCAGCTTTTCTTCAGGGATCTATGGCTACACCTTC.

The gene calls are TRBV5-1 and TRBJ2-7; TRBD2 might be the D (6 bases). Germline V gene data show CDR1 as SGHRS and CDR2 as YFSETQ. The V and J ends lost 6 bases and 1 base respectively, with 14 bases between them. The CDR3 covers 14 residues. The DNA for the CDR3 is TGCGCCAGCACCCTCGGGACTGCTTCCTACGAGCAGTACTTC. Translation: CASTLGTASYEQYF. The variable domain in full, with the rest retrieved from reference TRBV5-1 and TRBJ2-7, is KAGVTQTPRYLIKTRGQQVTLSCSPISGHRSVSWYQQTPGQGLQFLFEYFSETQRNKGNFPGRFSGRQFSNSRSEMNVSTLELGDSALYLCASTLGTASYEQYFGPGTRLTVT.

The chain employs TRBV5-1 and TRBJ2-1; 14 bases line up with TRBD2. J gave up 10 bases and V 2 bases, and 8 bases lay outside the gene matches. The CDR3 is 16 amino acids. CDR1 is SGHRS and CDR2 is YFSETQ in the germline V gene. The CDR3 DNA follows: TGCGCCAGCAGCTTTACGACTAGCGGGAGGGAAATGGAGCAGTTCTTC. It yields the protein CASSFTTSGREMEQFF.

The chain employs TRBV5-8 and TRBJ2-4; D is undetermined. Germline CDR1 and CDR2: SGHTS and YDEGEE. This CDR3 is built from 13 residues. Deletions cut 4 bases from V and 3 bases from J, with 8 bases between. CDR3 DNA sequence: TGTGCCAGCAGCGATAAGAGCAAAAACATTCAGTACTTC. It is translated as CASSDKSKNIQYF.

The J gene is TRBJ1-3, the V gene TRBV5-1; possible D gene TRBD1, 5 bases. The CDR3 totals 14 residues. Per the germline V gene, CDR1 is SGHRS and CDR2 is YFSETQ. Trimming stripped 0 bases from V and 8 bases from J, with 12 bases between. This CDR3 reads CASSLEGRVDTIYF. The CDR3 region has the DNA TGCGCCAGCAGCTTGGAGGGCAGGGTAGACACCATATATTTT. Using reference TRBV5-1 and TRBJ1-3 for the parts outside the CDR3, the full variable domain is KAGVTQTPRYLIKTRGQQVTLSCSPISGHRSVSWYQQTPGQGLQFLFEYFSETQRNKGNFPGRFSGRQFSNSRSEMNVSTLELGDSALYLCASSLEGRVDTIYFGEGSWLTVV.

This sequence joins TRBV6-1 and TRBJ2-7; 12 nucleotides align to TRBD2. The CDR3 covers 14 residues. V shed 6 bases, J shed 5 bases, and the junction held 5 bases outside the gene matches. Germline loops: CDR1 MNHNS, CDR2 SASEGT. DNA of the CDR3: TGTGCCAGCAGGACTAGCGGGGGATATAACGAGCAGTACTTC. Amino acids: CASRTSGGYNEQYF.

The chain joins TRBV5-1 to TRBJ2-1; 9 bases fit TRBD2. The CDR3 is made up of 16 amino acids. V dropped 3 bases and J dropped 1; count of bases not matched to a gene: 5. Germline V lookup: CDR1 SGHRS, CDR2 YFSETQ. The CDR3 region has the DNA TGCGCCAGCAGCTCAGGGAGCGGGGGGTCCTACAATGAGCAGTTCTTC. It is translated as CASSSGSGGSYNEQFF.

This chain uses TRBV9 with TRBJ2-1; 7 bases align to TRBD2. CDR3 length equals 15 residues. Germline V gene sequence: CDR1 SGDLS, CDR2 YYNGEE. With 3 bases clipped from V and 5 bases from J, the junction kept 8 bases outside the gene matches. In DNA, the CDR3 is TGTGCCAGCAGCGCCACGACTAGCTTTCACAATGAGCAGTTCTTC. Translated: CASSATTSFHNEQFF.

CDR3 coding DNA: TGCGCCAGCAGCTTGGCCCAGGGGAGCTACGAGCAGTACTTC. Translation gives CASSLAQGSYEQYF. V and J are TRBV5-1 and TRBJ2-7; TRBD1 might be the D (6 bases). This CDR3 contains 14 residues. V was clipped by 0 bases and J by 3 bases, with 10 bases between them. Germline V CDR1 and CDR2: SGHRS, YFSETQ.

V and J are TRBV28 and TRBJ2-7; the D gene is possibly TRBD1 (5 bases). The ends were cut back, 3 bases at V and 0 bases at J, with 12 bases in the middle. Germline V gene lookup returns CDR1 MDHEN and CDR2 SYDVKM. The CDR3 is 15 amino acids. The CDR3 DNA sequence: TGTGCCAGCAGTTTTTTGGGGCAGAGCTCCTACGAGCAGTACTTC. It encodes CASSFLGQSSYEQYF.

The chain carries TRBV4-2 and TRBJ2-1; D is possibly TRBD2 (7 bases). V was pared by 1 base and J by 8 bases, with 15 bases between. This CDR3 contains 15 residues. Germline CDR1 LGHNA, CDR2 YNFKEQ. The CDR3 loop reads CASSQGRGAKDEQFF. DNA of the CDR3: TGTGCCAGCAGCCAAGGCCGGGGGGCTAAAGATGAGCAGTTCTTC.

This clone was observed once. The gene calls are TRBV11-1 and TRBJ2-3; 7 nucleotides line up with TRBD2. The CDR3 runs to 15 residues. J lost 0 bases, V lost 5 bases, and 5 bases had no gene match. Germline CDR1 is SGHAT and CDR2 is FQDESV (reference sequence). In DNA, the CDR3 is TGTGCCAGCAGCACACTAGCGCCCAGCACAGATACGCAGTATTTT. It specifies CASSTLAPSTDTQYF. Full variable domain (rest looked up from reference TRBV11-1 and TRBJ2-3): EAEVAQSPRYKITEKSQAVAFWCDPISGHATLYWYRQILGQGPELLVQFQDESVVDDSQLPKDRFSAERLKGVDSTLKIQPAELGDSAMYLCASSTLAPSTDTQYFGPGTRLTVL.

This rearrangement joins TRBV5-1 to TRBJ2-3; D perhaps matches TRBD2 (6 bases). There are 16 residues in the CDR3. V shed 3 bases and J shed 4 bases, with 18 bases lying between them. The germline V gene encodes CDR1 SGHRS and CDR2 YFSETQ. The CDR3 sequence: CASSSSRDFDADTQYF. CDR3 in DNA: TGCGCCAGCAGCTCCAGCCGGGACTTCGACGCAGATACGCAGTATTTT.

This chain connects TRBV29-1 to TRBJ2-7, with TRBD2 matching over 8 bases. J lost 2 bases, V lost 3 bases, and 6 bases had no gene match. Per the germline V gene, CDR1 is SQVTM and CDR2 is ANQGSEA. This CDR3 has 14 residues. CDR3 bases: TGCAGCGTTGACGGGGGGGCTTCTCCCTACGAGCAGTACTTC. It encodes CSVDGGASPYEQYF.

The chain has TRBV2 and TRBJ1-4; D uncertain. The ends were cut back, 4 bases at V and 0 bases at J, with 15 bases in the middle. This CDR3 is 17 amino acids long. Germline CDR1 is SNHLY and CDR2 is FYNNEI. CDR3 region: CASSVREGSATNEKLFF. Written as DNA, the CDR3 is TGTGCCAGCAGTGTTCGCGAGGGTTCCGCAACTAATGAAAAACTGTTTTTT.